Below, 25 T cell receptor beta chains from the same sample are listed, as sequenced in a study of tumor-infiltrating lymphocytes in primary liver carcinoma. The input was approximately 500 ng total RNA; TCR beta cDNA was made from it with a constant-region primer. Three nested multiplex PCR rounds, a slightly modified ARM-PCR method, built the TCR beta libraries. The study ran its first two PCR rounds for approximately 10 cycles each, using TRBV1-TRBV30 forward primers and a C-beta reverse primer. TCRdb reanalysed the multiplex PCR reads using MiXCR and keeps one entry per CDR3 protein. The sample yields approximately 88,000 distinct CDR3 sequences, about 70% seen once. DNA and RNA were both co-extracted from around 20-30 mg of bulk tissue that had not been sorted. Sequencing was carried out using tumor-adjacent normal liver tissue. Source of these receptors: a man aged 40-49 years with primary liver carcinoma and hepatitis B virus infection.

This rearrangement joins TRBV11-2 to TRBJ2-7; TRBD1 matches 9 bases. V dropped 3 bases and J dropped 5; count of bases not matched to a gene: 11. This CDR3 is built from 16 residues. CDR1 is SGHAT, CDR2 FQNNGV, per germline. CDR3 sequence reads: CASSFIQGAIHNEQYF. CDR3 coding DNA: TGTGCCAGCAGCTTCATACAGGGGGCCATACATAACGAGCAGTACTTC.

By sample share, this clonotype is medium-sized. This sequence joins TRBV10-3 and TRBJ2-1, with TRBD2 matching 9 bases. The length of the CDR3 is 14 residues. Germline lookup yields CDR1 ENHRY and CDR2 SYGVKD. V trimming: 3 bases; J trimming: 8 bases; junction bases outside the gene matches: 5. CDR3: CAISDRGGGDEQFF. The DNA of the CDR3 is TGTGCCATCAGTGATAGAGGCGGGGGGGATGAGCAGTTCTTC.

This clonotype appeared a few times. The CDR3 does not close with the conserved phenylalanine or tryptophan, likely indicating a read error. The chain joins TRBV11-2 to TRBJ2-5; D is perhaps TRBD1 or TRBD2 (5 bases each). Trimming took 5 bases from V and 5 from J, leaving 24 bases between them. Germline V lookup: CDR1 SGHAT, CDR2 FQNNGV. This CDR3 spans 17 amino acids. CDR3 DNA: TGTGCCAGCAGCCCGGTAGGGACCCCTCCCGAGGATGAGACCCAGTACTTA. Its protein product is CASSPVGTPPEDETQYL.

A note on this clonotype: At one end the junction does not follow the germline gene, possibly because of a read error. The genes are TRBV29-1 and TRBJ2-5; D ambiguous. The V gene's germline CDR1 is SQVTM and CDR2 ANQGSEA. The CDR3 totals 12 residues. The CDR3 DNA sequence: TGCAGCGTTGATCTAAACCAAGAGACCCGGTACTTC. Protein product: CSVDLNQETRYF.

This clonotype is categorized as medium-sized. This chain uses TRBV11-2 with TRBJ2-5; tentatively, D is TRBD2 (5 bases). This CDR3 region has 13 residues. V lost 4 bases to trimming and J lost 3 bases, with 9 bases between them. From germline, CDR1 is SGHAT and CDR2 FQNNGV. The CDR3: CASSSRTEETQYF. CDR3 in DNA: TGTGCCAGCAGCTCTCGGACTGAAGAGACCCAGTACTTC. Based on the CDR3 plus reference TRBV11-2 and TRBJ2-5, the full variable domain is EAGVAQSPRYKIIEKRQSVAFWCNPISGHATLYWYQQILGQGPKLLIQFQNNGVVDDSQLPKDRFSAERLKGVDSTLKIQPAKLEDSAVYLCASSSRTEETQYFGPGTRLLVL.

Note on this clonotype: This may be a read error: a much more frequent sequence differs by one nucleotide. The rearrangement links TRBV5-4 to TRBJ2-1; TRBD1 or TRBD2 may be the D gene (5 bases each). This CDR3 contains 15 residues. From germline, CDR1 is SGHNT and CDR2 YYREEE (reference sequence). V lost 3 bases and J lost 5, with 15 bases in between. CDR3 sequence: CASSSSGAHNNEQFF. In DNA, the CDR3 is TGTGCCAGCAGCTCGTCCGGGGCCCACAACAATGAGCAGTTCTTC.

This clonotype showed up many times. The CDR3 DNA reads TGTGCCATCAGTGTCGATTATAAGGATCAGCCCCAGCATTTT. The encoded protein is CAISVDYKDQPQHF. This chain joins TRBV10-3 and TRBJ1-5; D is unresolved. V was shortened by 4 bases and J by 5 bases, with 12 bases between the two germline ends. Germline-derived CDR1 and CDR2 are ENHRY and SYGVKD. The CDR3 has 14 amino acids.

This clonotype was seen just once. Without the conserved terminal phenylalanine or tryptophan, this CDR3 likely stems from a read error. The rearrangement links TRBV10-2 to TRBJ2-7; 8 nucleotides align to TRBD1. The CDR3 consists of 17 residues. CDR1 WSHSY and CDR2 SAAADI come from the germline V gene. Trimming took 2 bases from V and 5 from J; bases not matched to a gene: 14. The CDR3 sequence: CASSEETGVGWTNEQYS. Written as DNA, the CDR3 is TGCGCCAGCAGTGAGGAGACAGGGGTTGGCTGGACTAACGAGCAGTACTCC.

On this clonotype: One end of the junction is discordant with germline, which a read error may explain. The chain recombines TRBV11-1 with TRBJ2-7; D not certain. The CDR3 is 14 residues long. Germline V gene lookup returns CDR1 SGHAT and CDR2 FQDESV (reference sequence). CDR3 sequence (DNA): TGTGCCAGCAACTTGGGGTTATCCTCCTACGAGCACTACTTC. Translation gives CASNLGLSSYEHYF.

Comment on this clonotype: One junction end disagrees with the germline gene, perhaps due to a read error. The CDR3 coding sequence is TGCAACGTTGAGGGGGGCTCACATACGCAGTATTTT. Translation gives CNVEGGSHTQYF. This chain connects TRBV29-1 to TRBJ2-3; D may correspond to TRBD1 or TRBD2 (6 bases each). This CDR3 is built from 12 residues. Germline V gives CDR1 SQVTM, CDR2 ANQGSEA.

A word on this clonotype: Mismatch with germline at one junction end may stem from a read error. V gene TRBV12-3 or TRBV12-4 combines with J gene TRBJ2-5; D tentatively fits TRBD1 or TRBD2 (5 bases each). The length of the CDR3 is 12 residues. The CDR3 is CASSIPREIQYF. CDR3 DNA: TGTGCCAGCAGTATCCCCAGGGAGATCCAGTACTTC.

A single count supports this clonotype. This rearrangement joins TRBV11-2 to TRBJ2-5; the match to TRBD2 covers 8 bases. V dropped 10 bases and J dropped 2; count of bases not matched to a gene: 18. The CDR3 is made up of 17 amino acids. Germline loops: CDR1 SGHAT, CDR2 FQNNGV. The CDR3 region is CANNFDKSGSRQETQYF. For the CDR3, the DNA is TGTGCCAACAACTTCGATAAGAGCGGGAGTAGGCAAGAGACCCAGTACTTC.

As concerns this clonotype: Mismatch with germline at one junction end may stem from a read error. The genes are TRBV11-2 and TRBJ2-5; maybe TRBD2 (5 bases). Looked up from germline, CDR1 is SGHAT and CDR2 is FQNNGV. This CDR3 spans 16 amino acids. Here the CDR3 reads CASSLGQREGRETQYF. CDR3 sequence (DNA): TGTGCCAGCAGCTTAGGTCAACGGGAAGGGAGAGAGACACAGTACTTC. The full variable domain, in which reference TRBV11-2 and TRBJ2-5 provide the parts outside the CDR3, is EAGVAQSPRYKIIEKRQSVAFWCNPISGHATLYWYQQILGQGPKLLIQFQNNGVVDDSQLPKDRFSAERLKGVDSTLKIQPAKLEDSAVYLCASSLGQREGRETQYFGPGTRLLVL.

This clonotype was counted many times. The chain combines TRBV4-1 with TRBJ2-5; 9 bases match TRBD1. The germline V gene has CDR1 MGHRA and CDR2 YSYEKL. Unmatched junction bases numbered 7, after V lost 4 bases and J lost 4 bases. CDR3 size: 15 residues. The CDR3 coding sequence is TGCGCCAGCAGCCGGGCGGGACAGGGTGCAGAGACCCAGTACTTC. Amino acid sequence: CASSRAGQGAETQYF.

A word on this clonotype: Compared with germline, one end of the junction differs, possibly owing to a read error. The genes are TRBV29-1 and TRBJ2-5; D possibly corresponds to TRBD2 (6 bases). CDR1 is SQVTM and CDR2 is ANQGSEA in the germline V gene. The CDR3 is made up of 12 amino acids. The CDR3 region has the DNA TGCAGCGTTGTCCCGCCCCGGGAGACCCAGTATTTC. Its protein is CSVVPPRETQYF.

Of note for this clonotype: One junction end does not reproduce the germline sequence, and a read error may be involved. In nucleotides, the CDR3 is TGTGCCAGCAGCCTGGGCGGCTCCTACAAGCAGTACTTC. Its protein product is CASSLGGSYKQYF. The chain carries TRBV13 and TRBJ2-7; D unresolved. This CDR3 is built from 13 residues. Germline V gene sequence: CDR1 PRHDT, CDR2 FYEKMQ (reference sequence).

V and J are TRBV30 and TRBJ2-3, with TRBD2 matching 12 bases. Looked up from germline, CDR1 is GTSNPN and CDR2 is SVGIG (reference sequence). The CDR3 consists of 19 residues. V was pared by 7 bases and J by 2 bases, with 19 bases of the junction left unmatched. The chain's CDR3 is CASDGWGLAGQSITDTQYF. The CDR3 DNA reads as TGTGCCTCCGATGGATGGGGACTAGCGGGTCAATCTATCACAGATACGCAGTATTTT.

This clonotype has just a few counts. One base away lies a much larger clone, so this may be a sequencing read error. CDR3 region: CASSYGGPYNDQFF. Written as DNA, the CDR3 is TGTGCCAGCAGTTACGGCGGGCCCTACAATGATCAGTTCTTC. V usage is TRBV6-5 and J usage is TRBJ2-1, with D possibly matching TRBD2 (5 bases). The CDR3 length is 14 residues. The germline V gene has CDR1 MNHEY and CDR2 SVGAGI.

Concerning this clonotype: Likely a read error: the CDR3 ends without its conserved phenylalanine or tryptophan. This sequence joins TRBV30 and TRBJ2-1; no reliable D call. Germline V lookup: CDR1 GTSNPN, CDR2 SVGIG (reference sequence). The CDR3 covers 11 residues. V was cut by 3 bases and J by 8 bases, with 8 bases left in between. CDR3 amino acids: CAWSPVDEQFL. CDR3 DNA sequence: TGTGCCTGGAGCCCTGTCGATGAGCAGTTCCTC.

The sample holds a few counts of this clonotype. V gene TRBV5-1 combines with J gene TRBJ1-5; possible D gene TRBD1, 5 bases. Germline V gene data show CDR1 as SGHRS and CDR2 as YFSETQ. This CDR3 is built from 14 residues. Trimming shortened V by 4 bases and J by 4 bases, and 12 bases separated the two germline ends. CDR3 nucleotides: TGCGCCAGCAGCACTGGGGCGGGAAATCAGCCCCAGCATTTT. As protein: CASSTGAGNQPQHF.

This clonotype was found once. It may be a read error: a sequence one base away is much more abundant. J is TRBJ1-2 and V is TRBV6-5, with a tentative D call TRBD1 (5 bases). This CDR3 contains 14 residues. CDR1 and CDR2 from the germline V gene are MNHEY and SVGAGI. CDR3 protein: CTSRNPGRGGGYTF. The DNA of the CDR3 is TGTACCAGCAGAAACCCGGGGAGGGGAGGTGGCTACACCTTC.

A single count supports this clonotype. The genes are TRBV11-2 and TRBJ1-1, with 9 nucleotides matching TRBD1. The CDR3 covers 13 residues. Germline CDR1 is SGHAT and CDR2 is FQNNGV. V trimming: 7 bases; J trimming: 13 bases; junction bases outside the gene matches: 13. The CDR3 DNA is TGTGCCAGCAACAGAGGCGGGACAGGGAATGTTTTCTTT. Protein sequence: CASNRGGTGNVFF.

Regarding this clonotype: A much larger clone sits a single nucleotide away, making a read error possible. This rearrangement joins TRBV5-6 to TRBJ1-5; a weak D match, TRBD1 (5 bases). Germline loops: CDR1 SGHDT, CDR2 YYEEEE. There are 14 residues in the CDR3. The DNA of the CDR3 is TGTGCCAGCAGCTGGTGGGACGGGAATCAGTCCCAGCATTTT. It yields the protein CASSWWDGNQSQHF.

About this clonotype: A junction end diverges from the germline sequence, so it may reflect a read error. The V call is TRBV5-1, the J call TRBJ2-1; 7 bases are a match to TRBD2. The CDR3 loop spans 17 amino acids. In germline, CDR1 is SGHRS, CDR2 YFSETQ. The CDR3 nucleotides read TGCGCCAGCAGCTTGTTTAGCGGGCCCAGCTCCTACAGTGAGCAGTTCTTC. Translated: CASSLFSGPSSYSEQFF.

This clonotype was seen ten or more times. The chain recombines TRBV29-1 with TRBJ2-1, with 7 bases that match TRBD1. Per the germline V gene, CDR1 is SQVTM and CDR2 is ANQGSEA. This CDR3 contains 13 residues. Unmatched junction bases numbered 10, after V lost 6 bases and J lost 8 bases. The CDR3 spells CSVAQGKRDEQFF. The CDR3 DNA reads TGCAGCGTCGCACAGGGGAAAAGAGATGAGCAGTTCTTC.